The source of this TCR beta chain is a study of blood T cell repertoires in COVID-19. Assay: immunoSEQ multiplex PCR; the TCRdb copy retains only in-frame clones and omits some. The repertoire holds some 200,000 clones, with 70% to 90% as singletons. The CDR3 contains 16 residues. Germline CDR1 GTSNPN, CDR2 SVGIG (reference sequence). The V gene lost 0 bases and the J gene lost 2 bases, with 14 bases spanning the gap. This clone turned up a few times. The chain employs TRBV30 and TRBJ1-5; D is undetermined. The source is a man between 35 and 55 years old with active or convalescent COVID-19. The sequencing sample was made of peripheral blood. The CDR3 bases are TGTGCCTGGAGTGTGCGATTGGGCTATGGCAATCAGCCCCAGCATTTT. This codes for CAWSVRLGYGNQPQHF.